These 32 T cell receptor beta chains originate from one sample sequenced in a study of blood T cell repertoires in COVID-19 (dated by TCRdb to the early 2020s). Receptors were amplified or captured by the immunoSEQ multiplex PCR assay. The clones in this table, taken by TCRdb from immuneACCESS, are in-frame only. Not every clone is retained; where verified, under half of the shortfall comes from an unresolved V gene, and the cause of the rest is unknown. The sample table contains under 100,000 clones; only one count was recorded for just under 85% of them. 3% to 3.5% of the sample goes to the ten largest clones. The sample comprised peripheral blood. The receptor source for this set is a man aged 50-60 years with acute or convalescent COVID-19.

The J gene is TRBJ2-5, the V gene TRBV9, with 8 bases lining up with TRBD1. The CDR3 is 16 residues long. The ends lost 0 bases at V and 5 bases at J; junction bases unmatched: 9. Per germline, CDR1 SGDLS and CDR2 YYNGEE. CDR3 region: CASSVEGGQAWETQYF. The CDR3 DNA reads TGTGCCAGCAGCGTAGAGGGGGGACAGGCCTGGGAGACCCAGTACTTC.

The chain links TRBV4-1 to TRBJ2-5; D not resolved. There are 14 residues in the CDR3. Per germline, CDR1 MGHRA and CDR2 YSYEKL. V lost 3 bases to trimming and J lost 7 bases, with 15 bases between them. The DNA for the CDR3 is TGCGCCAGCAGCCAGCCAGCGCGTGGGTGGACCCAGTACTTC. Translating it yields CASSQPARGWTQYF.

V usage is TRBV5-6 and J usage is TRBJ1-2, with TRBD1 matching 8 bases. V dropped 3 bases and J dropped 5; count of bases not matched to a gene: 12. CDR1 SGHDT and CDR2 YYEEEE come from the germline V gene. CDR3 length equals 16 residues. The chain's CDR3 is CASSSDGQGALYGYTF. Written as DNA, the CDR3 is TGTGCCAGCAGCTCAGACGGGCAGGGGGCCTTGTATGGCTACACCTTC.

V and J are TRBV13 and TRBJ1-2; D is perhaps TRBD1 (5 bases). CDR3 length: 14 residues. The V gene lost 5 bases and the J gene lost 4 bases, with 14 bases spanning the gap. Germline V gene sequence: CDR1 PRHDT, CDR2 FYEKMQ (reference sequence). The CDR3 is CASSPQTDPYGYTF. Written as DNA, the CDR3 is TGTGCCAGCAGCCCGCAGACAGATCCCTATGGCTACACCTTC.

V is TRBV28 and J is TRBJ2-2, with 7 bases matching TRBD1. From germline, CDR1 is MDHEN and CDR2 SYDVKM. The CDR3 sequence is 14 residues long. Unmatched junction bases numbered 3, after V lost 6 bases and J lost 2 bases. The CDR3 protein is CASSWDSNTGELFF. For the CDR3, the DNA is TGTGCCAGCAGCTGGGACAGTAACACCGGGGAGCTGTTTTTT.

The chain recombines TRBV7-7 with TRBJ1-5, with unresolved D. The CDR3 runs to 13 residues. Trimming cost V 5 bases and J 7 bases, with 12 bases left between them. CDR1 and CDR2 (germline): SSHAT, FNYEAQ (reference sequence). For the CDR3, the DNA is TGTGCCAGCAGCCCCAGCGATATCCAGCCCCAGCATTTT. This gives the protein CASSPSDIQPQHF.

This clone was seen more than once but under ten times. The CDR3 region is CASKVAQVNTEAFF. The CDR3 nucleotides read TGTGCCAGTAAAGTGGCACAAGTGAACACTGAAGCTTTCTTT. The J gene is TRBJ1-1, the V gene TRBV19; D is unresolved. The CDR3 has 14 amino acids. Deletions cut 7 bases from V and 0 bases from J, with 12 bases between. Germline V gene sequence: CDR1 LNHDA, CDR2 SQIVND (reference sequence).

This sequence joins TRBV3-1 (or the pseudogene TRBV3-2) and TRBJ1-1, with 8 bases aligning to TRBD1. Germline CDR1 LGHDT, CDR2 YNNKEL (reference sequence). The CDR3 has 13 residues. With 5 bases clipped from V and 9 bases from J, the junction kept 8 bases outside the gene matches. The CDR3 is CASSSRQGPQAFF. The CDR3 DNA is TGTGCCAGCAGCTCACGACAGGGGCCGCAAGCTTTCTTT.

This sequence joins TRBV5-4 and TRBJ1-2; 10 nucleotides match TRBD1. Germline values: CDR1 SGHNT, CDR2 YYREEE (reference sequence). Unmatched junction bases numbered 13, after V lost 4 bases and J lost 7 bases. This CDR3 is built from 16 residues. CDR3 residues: CASSLGQGWMTGGYTF. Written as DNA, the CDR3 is TGTGCCAGCAGCCTGGGACAGGGGTGGATGACGGGTGGCTACACCTTC.

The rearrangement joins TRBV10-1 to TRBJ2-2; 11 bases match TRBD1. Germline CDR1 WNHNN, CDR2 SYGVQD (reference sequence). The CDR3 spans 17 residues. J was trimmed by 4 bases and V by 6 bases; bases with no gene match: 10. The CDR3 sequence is CASRIEDRGQSTGELFF. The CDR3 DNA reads TGCGCCAGCAGAATCGAGGACAGGGGGCAGAGCACCGGGGAGCTGTTTTTT.

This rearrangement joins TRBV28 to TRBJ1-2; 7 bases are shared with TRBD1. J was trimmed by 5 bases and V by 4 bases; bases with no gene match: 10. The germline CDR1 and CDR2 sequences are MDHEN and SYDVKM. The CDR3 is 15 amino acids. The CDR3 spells CASSSPDRETYGYTF. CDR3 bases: TGTGCCAGCAGTTCCCCAGACAGGGAAACATATGGCTACACCTTC.

CDR3 DNA: TGTGCCTGGAGTGTCGGGACAGGGAATCAGCCCCAGCATTTT. Residues: CAWSVGTGNQPQHF. This chain connects TRBV30 to TRBJ1-5, with 9 bases aligning to TRBD1. The CDR3 has 14 amino acids. V shed 0 bases and J 4 bases; nucleotides not matched to a gene: 1. Germline V gene data show CDR1 as GTSNPN and CDR2 as SVGIG (reference sequence).

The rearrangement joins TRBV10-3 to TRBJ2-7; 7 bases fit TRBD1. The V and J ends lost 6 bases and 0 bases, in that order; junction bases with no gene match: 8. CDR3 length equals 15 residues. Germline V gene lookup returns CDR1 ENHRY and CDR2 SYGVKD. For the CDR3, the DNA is TGTGCCATCAGGAACCCGACAGGGAACTCCTACGAGCAGTACTTC. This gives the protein CAIRNPTGNSYEQYF.

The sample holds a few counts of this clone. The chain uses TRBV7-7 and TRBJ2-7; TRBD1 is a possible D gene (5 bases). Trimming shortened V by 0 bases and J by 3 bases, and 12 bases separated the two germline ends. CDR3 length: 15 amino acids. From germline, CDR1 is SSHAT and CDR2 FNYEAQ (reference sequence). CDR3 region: CASSLAVGPYYEQYF. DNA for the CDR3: TGTGCCAGCAGCTTAGCGGTGGGGCCCTACTACGAGCAGTACTTC.

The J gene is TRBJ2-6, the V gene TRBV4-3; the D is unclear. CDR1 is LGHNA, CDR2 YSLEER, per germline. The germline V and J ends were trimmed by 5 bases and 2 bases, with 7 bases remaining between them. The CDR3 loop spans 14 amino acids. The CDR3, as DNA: TGCGCCAGCAGCAATGGCCCTGGGGCCAACGTCCTGACTTTC. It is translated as CASSNGPGANVLTF.

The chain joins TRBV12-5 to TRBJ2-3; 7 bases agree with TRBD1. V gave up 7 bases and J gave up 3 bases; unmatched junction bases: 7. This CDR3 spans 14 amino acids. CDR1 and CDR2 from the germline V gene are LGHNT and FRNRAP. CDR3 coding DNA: TGTGCTAGTGCCGGACAGGTCCCAACAGATACGCAGTATTTT. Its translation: CASAGQVPTDTQYF.

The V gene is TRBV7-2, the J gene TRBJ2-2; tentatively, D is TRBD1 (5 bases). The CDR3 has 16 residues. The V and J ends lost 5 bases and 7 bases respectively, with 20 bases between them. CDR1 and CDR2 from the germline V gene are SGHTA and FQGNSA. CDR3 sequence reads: CASSPHGQASVGELFF. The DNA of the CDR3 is TGTGCCAGCAGCCCCCATGGACAAGCTTCTGTCGGGGAGCTGTTTTTT.

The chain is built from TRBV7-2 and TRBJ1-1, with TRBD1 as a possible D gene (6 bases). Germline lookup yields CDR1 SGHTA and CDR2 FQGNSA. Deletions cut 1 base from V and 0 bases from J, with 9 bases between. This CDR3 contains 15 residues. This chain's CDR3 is CASSLGGRMNTEAFF. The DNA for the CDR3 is TGTGCCAGCAGCTTAGGGGGGCGGATGAACACTGAAGCTTTCTTT.

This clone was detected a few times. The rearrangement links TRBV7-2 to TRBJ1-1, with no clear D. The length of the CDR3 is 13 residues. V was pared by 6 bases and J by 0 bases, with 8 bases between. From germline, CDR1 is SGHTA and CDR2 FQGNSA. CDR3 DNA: TGTGCCAGCAGTGGCGGGATGAACACTGAAGCTTTCTTT. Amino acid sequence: CASSGGMNTEAFF.

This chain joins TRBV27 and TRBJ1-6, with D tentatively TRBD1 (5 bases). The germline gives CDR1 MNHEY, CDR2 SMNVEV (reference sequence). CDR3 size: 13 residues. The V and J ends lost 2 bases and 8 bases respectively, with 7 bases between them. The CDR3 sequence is CASSLGGDSPLHF. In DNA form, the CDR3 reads TGTGCCAGCAGTTTAGGGGGGGATTCACCCCTCCACTTT.

CDR3 nucleotides: TGTGCCAGCTCACCAGGCCAGGTCAATGAGCAGTTCTTC. Amino acid sequence: CASSPGQVNEQFF. The chain employs TRBV18 and TRBJ2-1, with no clear D. Germline values: CDR1 KGHSH, CDR2 LQKENI. This CDR3 has 13 amino acids. Deletions cut 2 bases from V and 6 bases from J, with 8 bases between.

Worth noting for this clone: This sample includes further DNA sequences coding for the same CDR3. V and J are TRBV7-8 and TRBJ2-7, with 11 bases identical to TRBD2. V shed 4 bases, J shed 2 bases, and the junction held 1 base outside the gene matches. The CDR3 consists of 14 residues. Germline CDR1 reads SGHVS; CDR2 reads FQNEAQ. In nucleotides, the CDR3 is TGTGCCAGCAGCTCTAGCGGGGGGACCTACGAGCAGTACTTC. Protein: CASSSSGGTYEQYF.

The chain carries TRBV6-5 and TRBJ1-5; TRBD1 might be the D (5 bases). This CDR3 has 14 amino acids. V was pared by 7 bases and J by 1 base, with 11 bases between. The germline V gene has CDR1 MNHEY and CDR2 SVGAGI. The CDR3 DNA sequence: TGTGCCAGCATTCCGGGACTCAGCAATCAGCCCCAGCATTTT. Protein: CASIPGLSNQPQHF.

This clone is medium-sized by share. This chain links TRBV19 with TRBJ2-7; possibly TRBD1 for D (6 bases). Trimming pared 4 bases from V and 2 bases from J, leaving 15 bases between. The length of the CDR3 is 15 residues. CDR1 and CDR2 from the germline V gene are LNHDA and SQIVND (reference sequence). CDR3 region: CASSTQGNPTYEQYF. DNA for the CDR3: TGTGCCAGTAGTACGCAGGGGAACCCCACCTACGAGCAGTACTTC.

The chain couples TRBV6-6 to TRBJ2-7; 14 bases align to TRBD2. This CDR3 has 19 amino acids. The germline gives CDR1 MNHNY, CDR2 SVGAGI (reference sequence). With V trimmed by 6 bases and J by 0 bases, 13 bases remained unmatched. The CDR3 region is CASSFIGTSGSFSSYEQYF. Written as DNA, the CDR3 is TGTGCCAGCAGCTTTATAGGGACTAGCGGGAGTTTCAGCTCCTACGAGCAGTACTTC.

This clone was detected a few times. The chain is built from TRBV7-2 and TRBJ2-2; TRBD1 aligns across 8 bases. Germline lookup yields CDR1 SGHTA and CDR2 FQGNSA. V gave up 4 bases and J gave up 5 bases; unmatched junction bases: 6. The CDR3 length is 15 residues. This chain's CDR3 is CASSSTGGGTGELFF. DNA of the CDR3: TGTGCCAGCAGCTCAACAGGGGGAGGAACCGGGGAGCTGTTTTTT.

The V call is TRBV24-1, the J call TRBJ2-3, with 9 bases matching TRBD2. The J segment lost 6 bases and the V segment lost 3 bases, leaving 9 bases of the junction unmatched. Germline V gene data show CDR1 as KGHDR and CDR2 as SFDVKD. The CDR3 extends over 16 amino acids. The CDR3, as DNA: TGTGCCACCAGTGATATTAGCGGGAGTTTCCCCGATACGCAGTATTTT. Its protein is CATSDISGSFPDTQYF.

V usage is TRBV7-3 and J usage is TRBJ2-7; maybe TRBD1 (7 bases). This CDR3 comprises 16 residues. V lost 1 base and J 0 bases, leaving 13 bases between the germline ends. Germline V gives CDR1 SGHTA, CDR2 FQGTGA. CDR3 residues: CASSLIGGDSSYEQYF. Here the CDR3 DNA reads TGTGCCAGCAGCTTAATCGGCGGGGACAGCTCCTACGAGCAGTACTTC.

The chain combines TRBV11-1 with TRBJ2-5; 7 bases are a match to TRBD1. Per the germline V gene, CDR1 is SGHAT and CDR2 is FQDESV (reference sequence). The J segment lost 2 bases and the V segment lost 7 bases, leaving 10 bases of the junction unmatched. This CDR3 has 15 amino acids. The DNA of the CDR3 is TGTGCCAGCACCACATTCAGGGGGAGTCAAGAGACCCAGTACTTC. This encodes CASTTFRGSQETQYF.

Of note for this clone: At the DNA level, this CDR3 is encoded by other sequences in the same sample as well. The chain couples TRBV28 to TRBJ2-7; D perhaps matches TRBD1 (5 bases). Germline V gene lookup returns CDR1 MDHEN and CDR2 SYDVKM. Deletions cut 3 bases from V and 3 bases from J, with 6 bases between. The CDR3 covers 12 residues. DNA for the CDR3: TGTGCCAGCAGTTTGCAGGGCTACGAGCAGTACTTC. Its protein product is CASSLQGYEQYF.

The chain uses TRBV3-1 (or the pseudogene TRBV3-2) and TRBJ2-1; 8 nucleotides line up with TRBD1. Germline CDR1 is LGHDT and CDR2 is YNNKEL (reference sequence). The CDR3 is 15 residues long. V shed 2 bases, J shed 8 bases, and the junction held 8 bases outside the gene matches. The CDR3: CASSQSVAGGHEQFF. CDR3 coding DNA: TGTGCCAGCAGCCAATCCGTTGCAGGGGGCCATGAGCAGTTCTTC.

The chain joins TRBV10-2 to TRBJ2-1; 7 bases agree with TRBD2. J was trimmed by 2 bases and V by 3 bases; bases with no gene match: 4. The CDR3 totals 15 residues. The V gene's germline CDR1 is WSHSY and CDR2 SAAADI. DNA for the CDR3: TGCGCCAGCAGTGAAAGCGGGGTCGCCTACAATGAGCAGTTCTTC. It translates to CASSESGVAYNEQFF.